This T cell receptor beta chain was documented in a study of response to subunit inactivated influenza vaccine. With 8 bases removed from V and 10 bases from J, the gap between germline ends came to 24 bases. The CDR3 extends over 15 amino acids. TCRdb re-called the RT-PCR reads with MiXCR, one entry per CDR3 protein. The sample yields 500,000 or so distinct CDR3 sequences, approximately 11% seen once. The table lists this clonotype with many counts. The TCR was taken from a man aged 50 to 59 who received an inactivated influenza vaccine. The genes are TRBV12-3 or TRBV12-4 and TRBJ2-1; tentative D call: TRBD2 (6 bases). Sample: PBMCs from blood, taken about 6 weeks after vaccination. CDR3 loop: CASLPSWDSLSEQFF. CDR3 DNA: TGTGCCAGCCTACCCTCGTGGGACTCCCTCAGCGAGCAGTTCTTC.